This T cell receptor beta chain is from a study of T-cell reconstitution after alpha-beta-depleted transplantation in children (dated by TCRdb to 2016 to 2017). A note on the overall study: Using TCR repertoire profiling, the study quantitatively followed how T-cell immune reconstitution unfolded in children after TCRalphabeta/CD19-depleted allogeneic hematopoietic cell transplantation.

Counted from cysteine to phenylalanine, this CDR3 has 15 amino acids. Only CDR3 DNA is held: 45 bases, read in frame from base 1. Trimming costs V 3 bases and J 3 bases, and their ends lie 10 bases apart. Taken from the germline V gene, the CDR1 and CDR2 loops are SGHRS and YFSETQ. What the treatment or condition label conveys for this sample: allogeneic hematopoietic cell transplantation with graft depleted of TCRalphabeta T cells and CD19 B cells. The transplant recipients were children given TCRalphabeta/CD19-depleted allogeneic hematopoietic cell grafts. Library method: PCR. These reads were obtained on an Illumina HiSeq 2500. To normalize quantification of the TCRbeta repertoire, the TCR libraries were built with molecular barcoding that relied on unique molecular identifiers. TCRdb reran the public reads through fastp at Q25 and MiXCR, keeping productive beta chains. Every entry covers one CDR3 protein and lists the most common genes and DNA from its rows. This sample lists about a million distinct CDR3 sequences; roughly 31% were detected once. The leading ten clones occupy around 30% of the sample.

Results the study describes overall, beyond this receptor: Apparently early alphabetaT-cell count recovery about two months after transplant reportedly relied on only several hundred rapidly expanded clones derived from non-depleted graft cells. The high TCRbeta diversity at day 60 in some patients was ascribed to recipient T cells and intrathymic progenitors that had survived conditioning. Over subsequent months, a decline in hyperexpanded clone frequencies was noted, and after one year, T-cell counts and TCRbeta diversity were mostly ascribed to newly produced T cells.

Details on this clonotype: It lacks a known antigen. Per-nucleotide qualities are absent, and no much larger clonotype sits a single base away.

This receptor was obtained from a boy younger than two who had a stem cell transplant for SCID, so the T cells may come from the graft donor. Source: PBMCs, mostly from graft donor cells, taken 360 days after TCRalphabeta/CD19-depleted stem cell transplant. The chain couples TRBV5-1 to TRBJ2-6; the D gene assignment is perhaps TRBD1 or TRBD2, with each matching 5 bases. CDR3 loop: CASSWGKFGANVLTF. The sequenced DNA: TGCGCCAGCAGCTGGGGGAAGTTTGGGGCCAACGTCCTGACTTTC.